The 26 T cell receptor beta chains below were found in one sample sequenced in a study of blood T cell repertoires in COVID-19. Method: immunoSEQ multiplex PCR; TCRdb's copy keeps in-frame clones and lacks some. The data hold fewer than 350,000 clones, with approximately 88% observed a single time. The sample was peripheral blood. These receptors all come from a man aged 18-30 years with active or convalescent COVID-19.

The genes are TRBV3-1 (or the pseudogene TRBV3-2) and TRBJ1-2; D unclear. There are 15 residues in the CDR3. The germline gives CDR1 LGHDT, CDR2 YNNKEL (reference sequence). Between the trimmed V and J ends, which lost 0 bases and 7 bases, there was a span of 15 bases. The CDR3 spells CASSQEAYSRRGYTF. CDR3 coding DNA: TGTGCCAGCAGCCAAGAAGCGTACTCCCGCCGTGGCTACACCTTC.

This chain joins TRBV27 and TRBJ1-1; TRBD1 is a possible D gene (6 bases). The CDR3 is 15 residues long. Germline CDR1 is MNHEY and CDR2 is SMNVEV (reference sequence). The ends were cut back, 5 bases at V and 1 base at J, with 14 bases in the middle. This chain's CDR3 is CASSGSGGANTEAFF. The CDR3, as DNA: TGTGCCAGCAGTGGTTCGGGGGGCGCGAACACTGAAGCTTTCTTT.

The genes are TRBV19 and TRBJ1-5; TRBD1 matches at 9 bases. Per the germline V gene, CDR1 is LNHDA and CDR2 is SQIVND (reference sequence). CDR3 length: 13 amino acids. Unmatched junction bases numbered 6, after V lost 10 bases and J lost 5 bases. The CDR3 coding sequence is TGTGCCACCTCTAGGACAGGGGATCAGCCCCAGCATTTT. Encoded protein: CATSRTGDQPQHF. The entire variable domain, with the rest obtained from reference TRBV19 and TRBJ1-5, is as follows: DGGITQSPKYLFRKEGQNVTLSCEQNLNHDAMYWYRQDPGQGLRLIYYSQIVNDFQKGDIAEGYSVSREKKESFPLTVTSAQKNPTAFYLCATSRTGDQPQHFGDGTRLSIL.

V is TRBV5-4 and J is TRBJ2-5, with D possibly matching TRBD2 (5 bases). V was trimmed by 4 bases and J by 2 bases, leaving 9 bases between them. This CDR3 is 13 amino acids long. Germline CDR1 SGHNT, CDR2 YYREEE (reference sequence). The CDR3 coding sequence is TGTGCCAGCAGCCCCGGACTTCAAGAGACCCAGTACTTC. Translating gives CASSPGLQETQYF.

The rearrangement uses TRBV9 and TRBJ1-3, with 8 bases lining up with TRBD1. Trimming at V came to 0 bases and at J to 1 base, leaving 6 bases not matched to a gene. Germline assignment: CDR1 SGDLS and CDR2 YYNGEE. The CDR3 extends over 17 amino acids. The CDR3 loop is CASSVATDRASGNTIYF. Here the CDR3 DNA reads TGTGCCAGCAGCGTAGCTACGGACAGGGCTTCTGGAAACACCATATATTTT. Looking up the rest from reference TRBV9 and TRBJ1-3 gives the full variable domain: DSGVTQTPKHLITATGQRVTLRCSPRSGDLSVYWYQQSLDQGLQFLIQYYNGEERAKGNILERFSAQQFPDLHSELNLSSLELGDSALYFCASSVATDRASGNTIYFGEGSWLTVV.

J is TRBJ1-2 and V is TRBV4-3, with D maybe TRBD1 (5 bases). The CDR3 length is 16 residues. The ends were cut back, 0 bases at V and 3 bases at J, with 14 bases in the middle. Germline CDR1 LGHNA, CDR2 YSLEER. The CDR3 DNA sequence: TGCGCCAGCAGCCAAGATCCGAGACAGCGATACTATGGCTACACCTTC. Its protein is CASSQDPRQRYYGYTF.

The chain recombines TRBV27 with TRBJ2-5, with TRBD2 matching 10 bases. This CDR3 is built from 16 residues. Germline CDR1 and CDR2: MNHEY and SMNVEV (reference sequence). V was pared by 4 bases and J by 1 base, with 6 bases of the junction left unmatched. The chain's CDR3 is CASSSLSGGPQETQYF. CDR3 DNA: TGTGCCAGCAGTTCCCTTAGCGGGGGGCCCCAAGAGACCCAGTACTTC.

This chain links TRBV9 with TRBJ2-3; 10 nucleotides match TRBD2. Germline lookup yields CDR1 SGDLS and CDR2 YYNGEE. The CDR3 length is 15 residues. Losses at the gene ends were 4 bases for V and 6 bases for J; bases not matched to a gene: 8. CDR3 region: CASSLLAGVPDTQYF. CDR3 DNA sequence: TGTGCCAGCAGCCTTCTAGCGGGAGTTCCGGATACGCAGTATTTT.

This CDR3 reads CASSPHWTGWETQYF. The CDR3 DNA sequence: TGTGCCAGCAGCCCGCACTGGACAGGGTGGGAGACCCAGTACTTC. V and J are TRBV7-2 and TRBJ2-5, with TRBD1 matching over 8 bases. J lost 5 bases, V lost 5 bases, and 10 bases had no gene match. CDR1 SGHTA and CDR2 FQGNSA come from the germline V gene. The CDR3 spans 15 residues.

This rearrangement joins TRBV15 to TRBJ1-5, with TRBD1 matching 9 bases. The CDR3 is made up of 14 amino acids. The germline CDR1 and CDR2 sequences are LNHNV and YYDKDF (reference sequence). After removal of 3 bases from V and 6 bases from J, the junction contained 3 bases not matched to a gene. Here the CDR3 reads CATSSHRGPQPQHF. As DNA, the CDR3 is TGTGCCACCAGCAGCCACAGGGGGCCTCAGCCCCAGCATTTT.

V gene TRBV5-4 combines with J gene TRBJ2-5; 10 nucleotides line up with TRBD2. The CDR3 has 16 amino acids. V shed 3 bases and J 2 bases; nucleotides not matched to a gene: 7. Per the germline V gene, CDR1 is SGHNT and CDR2 is YYREEE (reference sequence). In nucleotides, the CDR3 is TGTGCCAGCAGCTCCGGACTAGCGGCTAAACAAGAGACCCAGTACTTC. Translated: CASSSGLAAKQETQYF.

This sequence joins TRBV7-9 and TRBJ2-7, with a tentative D call TRBD1 (5 bases). CDR3 length equals 13 residues. Germline lookup yields CDR1 SEHNR and CDR2 FQNEAQ (reference sequence). V was trimmed by 1 base and J by 3 bases, leaving 7 bases between them. CDR3 DNA sequence: TGTGCCAGCAGCTTAGAAGACAGCTACGAGCAGTACTTC. It specifies CASSLEDSYEQYF.

The chain has TRBV19 and TRBJ2-2, with D perhaps matching TRBD1 (6 bases). The V end lost 5 bases, the J end lost 8 bases, and 15 bases lay between the germline ends. CDR3 length: 14 residues. Per germline, CDR1 LNHDA and CDR2 SQIVND (reference sequence). The CDR3 here is CASSLAGAWGELFF. CDR3 bases: TGTGCCAGTAGTTTAGCAGGGGCCTGGGGGGAGCTGTTTTTT.

The J gene is TRBJ2-3, the V gene TRBV2, with TRBD1 matching over 8 bases. The V and J ends lost 3 bases and 5 bases, in that order; junction bases with no gene match: 10. CDR3 size: 16 residues. CDR1 and CDR2 from the germline V gene are SNHLY and FYNNEI. In DNA form, the CDR3 reads TGTGCCAGCAGTGATCCGGGATGGACAGGGCAAGATACGCAGTATTTT. This translates into CASSDPGWTGQDTQYF.

The chain joins TRBV7-9 to TRBJ2-7; 7 bases are shared with TRBD1. The CDR3 loop spans 16 amino acids. Germline values: CDR1 SEHNR, CDR2 FQNEAQ (reference sequence). V gave up 5 bases and J gave up 7 bases; unmatched junction bases: 17. CDR3 in amino acids: CASSEWPATGMGEQYF. The CDR3 DNA follows: TGTGCCAGCAGCGAATGGCCGGCGACAGGGATGGGAGAGCAGTACTTC.

V usage is TRBV6-5 and J usage is TRBJ1-1; 8 nucleotides match TRBD1. The J segment lost 3 bases and the V segment lost 5 bases, leaving 5 bases of the junction unmatched. Per the germline V gene, CDR1 is MNHEY and CDR2 is SVGAGI. This CDR3 is built from 14 residues. The CDR3 DNA follows: TGTGCCAGCAGTCTCCGACAGGGGCACACTGAAGCTTTCTTT. Its translation is CASSLRQGHTEAFF.

The chain joins TRBV4-3 to TRBJ2-7, with TRBD1 matching over 7 bases. V gave up 4 bases and J gave up 2 bases; unmatched junction bases: 8. CDR3 size: 15 residues. Germline values: CDR1 LGHNA, CDR2 YSLEER. This CDR3 reads CASSLSSTGPYEQYF. The CDR3 nucleotides are TGCGCCAGCAGCCTCTCTTCGACAGGGCCCTACGAGCAGTACTTC.

This chain links TRBV6-5 with TRBJ1-3; D unclear. Per germline, CDR1 MNHEY and CDR2 SVGAGI. The CDR3 is 14 residues long. V lost 5 bases, J lost 0 bases, and 8 bases lay in between. The DNA of the CDR3 is TGTGCCAGCAGTCACCTAGGCTCTGGAAACACCATATATTTT. Translation gives CASSHLGSGNTIYF.

This clone was counted ten times or more. Other DNA variants within this sample encode the same CDR3. The chain has TRBV15 and TRBJ1-5, with D possibly matching TRBD1 (6 bases). Germline assignment: CDR1 LNHNV and CDR2 YYDKDF (reference sequence). Trimming removed 0 bases at V and 2 bases at J, with 17 bases between. The CDR3 sequence is 18 residues long. The CDR3 nucleotides are TGTGCCACCAGCAGAGACTCTAACACAGGGTCGGGCAATCAGCCCCAGCATTTT. This encodes CATSRDSNTGSGNQPQHF.

The rearrangement links TRBV15 to TRBJ1-5; D is perhaps TRBD1 (6 bases). V gave up 0 bases and J gave up 4 bases, with 10 bases separating them. The CDR3 consists of 15 residues. CDR1 is LNHNV and CDR2 is YYDKDF in the germline V gene (reference sequence). CDR3 sequence (DNA): TGTGCCACCAGCAGAGACAGGGGAACTAATCAGCCCCAGCATTTT. Translation gives CATSRDRGTNQPQHF.

In this sample, this clone turned up a few times. V usage is TRBV12-3 or TRBV12-4 and J usage is TRBJ1-2, with D unresolved. The CDR3 loop spans 13 amino acids. Trimming stripped 3 bases from V and 2 bases from J, with 7 bases between. This CDR3 is CASSFGRNYGYTF. DNA of the CDR3: TGTGCCAGCAGTTTCGGGAGGAACTATGGCTACACCTTC.

This clone appeared a few times. This chain connects TRBV2 to TRBJ1-5; D is uncertain. Germline V lookup: CDR1 SNHLY, CDR2 FYNNEI. The CDR3 extends over 13 amino acids. The V gene lost 5 bases and the J gene lost 0 bases, with 5 bases spanning the gap. The CDR3 DNA reads as TGTGCCAGCAGTCTTAATAGCAATCAGCCCCAGCATTTT. Translated: CASSLNSNQPQHF.

V gene TRBV27 combines with J gene TRBJ1-2; possibly TRBD1 for D (6 bases). From germline, CDR1 is MNHEY and CDR2 SMNVEV (reference sequence). This CDR3 contains 13 residues. The V gene lost 6 bases and the J gene lost 8 bases, with 16 bases spanning the gap. The CDR3 nucleotides are TGTGCCAGCAGGGGGGCTGGGGTGCGCGGCTACACCTTC. As protein: CASRGAGVRGYTF.

The CDR3 here is CASSLFGPTDTQYF. The DNA of the CDR3 is TGTGCCAGCAGCTTATTCGGTCCGACAGATACGCAGTATTTT. The chain employs TRBV7-3 and TRBJ2-3; D not resolved. This CDR3 is 14 amino acids long. In germline, CDR1 is SGHTA, CDR2 FQGTGA. Trimming cost V 2 bases and J 3 bases, with 9 bases left between them.

This chain connects TRBV12-3 or TRBV12-4 to TRBJ2-5; D possibly corresponds to TRBD1 (5 bases). The CDR3 is 13 amino acids. Between the trimmed V and J ends, which lost 6 bases and 7 bases, there was a span of 15 bases. CDR3 coding DNA: TGTGCCAGCAGCGTAGACAGTCCGGGGACCCAGTACTTC. Amino acids: CASSVDSPGTQYF.

The chain recombines TRBV11-3 with TRBJ2-5; possible D gene TRBD2, 5 bases. From germline, CDR1 is SGHNT and CDR2 YENEEA. V was trimmed by 5 bases and J by 4 bases, leaving 5 bases between them. The CDR3 is made up of 11 amino acids. The CDR3 loop is CASSRGETQYF. The CDR3 DNA is TGTGCCAGCAGCCGGGGAGAGACCCAGTACTTC. The full variable domain, with the rest looked up from reference TRBV11-3 and TRBJ2-5, is EAGVVQSPRYKIIEKKQPVAFWCNPISGHNTLYWYLQNLGQGPELLIRYENEEAVDDSQLPKDRFSAERLKGVDSTLKIQPAELGDSAVYLCASSRGETQYFGPGTRLLVL.